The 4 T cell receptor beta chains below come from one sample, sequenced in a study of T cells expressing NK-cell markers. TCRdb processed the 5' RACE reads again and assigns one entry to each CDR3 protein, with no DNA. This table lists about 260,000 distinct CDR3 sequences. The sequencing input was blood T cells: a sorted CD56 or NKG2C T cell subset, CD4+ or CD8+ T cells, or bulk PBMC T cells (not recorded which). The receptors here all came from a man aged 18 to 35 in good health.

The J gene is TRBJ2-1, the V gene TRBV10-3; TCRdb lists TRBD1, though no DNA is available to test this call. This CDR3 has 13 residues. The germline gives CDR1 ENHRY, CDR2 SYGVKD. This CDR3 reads CAISGDWAVEQFF.

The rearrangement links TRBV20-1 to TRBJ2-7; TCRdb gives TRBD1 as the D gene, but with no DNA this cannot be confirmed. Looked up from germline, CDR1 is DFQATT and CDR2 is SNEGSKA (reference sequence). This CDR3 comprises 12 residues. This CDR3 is CSAGTNSYEQYF.

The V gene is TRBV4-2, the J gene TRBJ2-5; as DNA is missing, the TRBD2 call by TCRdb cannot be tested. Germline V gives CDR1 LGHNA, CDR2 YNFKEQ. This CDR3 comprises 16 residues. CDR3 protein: CASSRTPGTMQETQYF.

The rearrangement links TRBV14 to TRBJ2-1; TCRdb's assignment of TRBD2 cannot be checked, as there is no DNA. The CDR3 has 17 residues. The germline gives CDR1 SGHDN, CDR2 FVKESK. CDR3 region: CASSQPRTSGSVGEQFF.